The 21 T cell receptor beta chains listed next were all sequenced from one sample in a study of T cells in Graves' hyperthyroidism and ophthalmopathy. RNA transcripts served as the template for amplifying TCR beta CDR3 regions. A first-round RT-PCR of the TCR CDR3 used the HTBI primer set. TCRdb reprocessed the multiplex PCR reads via MiXCR and lists one record per CDR3 protein. The data show approximately 570,000 distinct CDR3 sequences, about 20% seen once. Sample: blood. The receptors derive from a man aged 35 to 55 with Graves' ophthalmopathy.

About this clonotype: This may arise from a read error, as a much more abundant clone is one base away. J is TRBJ2-1 and V is TRBV20-1, with 10 positions matching TRBD2. Germline V gene data show CDR1 as DFQATT and CDR2 as SNEGSKA (reference sequence). The CDR3 length is 15 residues. V dropped 6 bases and J dropped 9; count of bases not matched to a gene: 14. CDR3 nucleotide sequence: TGCAGTGCCGCCGGGGCTAGCGGGAGAGACCTTGAGCAGTTCTTC. Translated, it gives CSAAGASGRDLEQFF.

In this sample, this clonotype turned up many times. The chain has TRBV28 and TRBJ2-7; D is possibly TRBD1 (6 bases). Germline V lookup: CDR1 MDHEN, CDR2 SYDVKM. V was cut by 2 bases and J by 6 bases, with 20 bases left in between. The CDR3 has 16 residues. CDR3 protein: CASSLMGHHLLGEQYF. CDR3 DNA: TGTGCCAGCAGTTTAATGGGACATCACCTCCTGGGCGAGCAGTACTTC. The complete variable domain, with remaining parts taken from reference TRBV28 and TRBJ2-7, reads DVKVTQSSRYLVKRTGEKVFLECVQDMDHENMFWYRQDPGLGLRLIYFSYDVKMKEKGDIPEGYSVSREKKERFSLILESASTNQTSMYLCASSLMGHHLLGEQYFGPGTRLTVT.

The CDR3 region has the DNA TGTGCCAGCAGCTCAGCTATCACGAACACTGAAGCTTTCTTT. Its protein is CASSSAITNTEAFF. This sequence joins TRBV7-9 and TRBJ1-1; D not resolved. Germline loops: CDR1 SEHNR, CDR2 FQNEAQ (reference sequence). Trimming took 4 bases from V and 1 from J, leaving 10 bases between them. This CDR3 contains 14 residues.

There are many counts of this clonotype. J is TRBJ2-1 and V is TRBV11-2, with TRBD1 identical over 8 bases. Germline values: CDR1 SGHAT, CDR2 FQNNGV. V shed 5 bases and J 6 bases; nucleotides not matched to a gene: 3. The CDR3 consists of 13 residues. The CDR3 reads CASSRTGPNEQFF. CDR3 coding DNA: TGTGCCAGCAGCCGGACAGGGCCCAATGAGCAGTTCTTC.

The chain couples TRBV11-2 to TRBJ2-3; 15 bases line up with TRBD2. V trimming: 8 bases; J trimming: 1 base; junction bases outside the gene matches: 19. This CDR3 is built from 21 residues. Germline V lookup: CDR1 SGHAT, CDR2 FQNNGV. In DNA form, the CDR3 reads TGTGCCAGCGGATACCCCCCTACCGGGACTAGCGGGAGGACGGGCACAGATACGCAGTATTTT. Encoded protein: CASGYPPTGTSGRTGTDTQYF.

The V call is TRBV12-3 or TRBV12-4, the J call TRBJ2-2, with D perhaps TRBD1 (6 bases). Trimming cost V 2 bases and J 6 bases, with 10 bases left between them. This CDR3 is built from 14 residues. The CDR3 loop reads CASSLRDKSGELFF. DNA for the CDR3: TGTGCCAGCAGTTTAAGGGACAAGTCCGGGGAGCTGTTTTTT.

This clonotype was seen ten or more times. V usage is TRBV9 and J usage is TRBJ2-1; 7 nucleotides agree with TRBD2. V was pared by 1 base and J by 8 bases, with 3 bases of the junction left unmatched. The CDR3 runs 13 residues. Germline V gene data show CDR1 as SGDLS and CDR2 as YYNGEE. CDR3 sequence reads: CASSVRGRDEQFF. The CDR3 nucleotides are TGTGCCAGCAGCGTACGAGGGAGGGATGAGCAGTTCTTC.

This clonotype was counted ten times or more. The V call is TRBV12-3 or TRBV12-4, the J call TRBJ1-1, with D unclear. The CDR3 length is 13 residues. With 10 bases removed from V and 2 bases from J, the gap between germline ends came to 14 bases. The CDR3 here is CATSGSRNTEAFF. For the CDR3, the DNA is TGTGCCACCTCCGGCAGTCGAAACACTGAAGCTTTCTTT.

The chain has TRBV14 and TRBJ2-3; D is ambiguous. This CDR3 has 13 residues. V lost 1 base and J 4 bases, leaving 6 bases between the germline ends. Germline values: CDR1 SGHDN, CDR2 FVKESK. CDR3 in DNA: TGTGCCAGCAGCCAAGGGGCCGCAGATACGCAGTATTTT. It yields the protein CASSQGAADTQYF.

The chain links TRBV20-1 to TRBJ2-1, with D possibly being TRBD1 or TRBD2 (5 bases each). V lost 2 bases and J 6 bases, leaving 17 bases between the germline ends. Looked up from germline, CDR1 is DFQATT and CDR2 is SNEGSKA (reference sequence). The CDR3 runs 15 residues. CDR3 nucleotide sequence: TGCAGTGCTAGATATGCGGTTGGGGGAAGCAATGAGCAGTTCTTC. This translates into CSARYAVGGSNEQFF.

This sequence joins TRBV12-3 or TRBV12-4 and TRBJ2-5; tentatively, D is TRBD1 (6 bases). Trimming stripped 7 bases from V and 1 base from J, with 10 bases between. The CDR3 spans 13 residues. CDR3 loop: CASKRDTQETQYF. CDR3 nucleotide sequence: TGTGCCAGCAAGAGGGACACCCAAGAGACCCAGTACTTC.

The rearrangement links TRBV19 to TRBJ2-1; 7 positions match TRBD2. The germline CDR1 and CDR2 sequences are LNHDA and SQIVND (reference sequence). The CDR3 extends over 18 amino acids. V lost 3 bases to trimming and J lost 2 bases; unmatched junction nucleotides: 13. The CDR3 here is CASSIIWTLAPTYNEQFF. CDR3 bases: TGTGCCAGTAGTATCATCTGGACACTAGCGCCAACCTACAATGAGCAGTTCTTC.

This clonotype was seen a few times. The CDR3 is CASSTGINEQFF. CDR3 DNA sequence: TGCGCCAGCAGCACAGGGATCAATGAGCAGTTCTTC. The chain combines TRBV4-1 with TRBJ2-1, with a weak D call TRBD1 (6 bases). The germline gives CDR1 MGHRA, CDR2 YSYEKL. The CDR3 loop spans 12 amino acids. Trimming shortened V by 5 bases and J by 6 bases, and 8 bases separated the two germline ends.

This clonotype came up many times. The chain carries TRBV30 and TRBJ2-7, with TRBD1 as a possible D gene (6 bases). Germline V CDR1 and CDR2: GTSNPN, SVGIG (reference sequence). The ends were cut back, 4 bases at V and 2 bases at J, with 18 bases in the middle. This CDR3 contains 15 residues. The CDR3, as DNA: TGTGCCTGGACGTTCGGGACACATCTTCCCTACGAGCAGTACTTC. Translation gives CAWTFGTHLPYEQYF.

The table lists this clonotype with many counts. The CDR3 DNA reads TGTGCCAGCAGCGCCCGGCGCAGGGGCGAAAACATTCAGTACTTC. It codes for CASSARRRGENIQYF. The rearrangement joins TRBV11-1 to TRBJ2-4; weak D call: TRBD1 (6 bases). Between the trimmed V and J ends, which lost 5 bases and 5 bases, there was a span of 16 bases. The CDR3 length is 15 residues. The germline CDR1 and CDR2 sequences are SGHAT and FQDESV (reference sequence).

DNA of the CDR3: TGTGCCAGCAGCTTAGCAGGGGGTTACTCCAACTATGGCTACACCTTC. Residues: CASSLAGGYSNYGYTF. The genes are TRBV7-9 and TRBJ1-2; a weak D match, TRBD1 (6 bases). Trimming took 0 bases from V and 2 from J, leaving 13 bases between them. The CDR3 runs 16 residues. Per the germline V gene, CDR1 is SEHNR and CDR2 is FQNEAQ (reference sequence).

This sequence joins TRBV6-1 and TRBJ2-2; TRBD2 agrees at 8 bases. With 4 bases clipped from V and 4 bases from J, the junction kept 2 bases outside the gene matches. The CDR3 covers 14 residues. Germline loops: CDR1 MNHNS, CDR2 SASEGT. CDR3 amino acids: CASSVLAGTGELFF. In DNA, the CDR3 is TGTGCCAGCAGTGTTCTAGCGGGCACCGGGGAGCTGTTTTTT.

This clonotype was recorded at least ten times. CDR3 in DNA: TGTGCCAGCAGTGCGAAGGCGGGGGGGCGAGACACAGATACGCAGTATTTT. Its protein product is CASSAKAGGRDTDTQYF. The V call is TRBV2, the J call TRBJ2-3; TRBD2 matches at 9 bases. V lost 4 bases and J lost 2; bases outside the gene matches: 10. The CDR3 is made up of 17 amino acids. The germline V gene encodes CDR1 SNHLY and CDR2 FYNNEI.

V gene TRBV20-1 combines with J gene TRBJ2-4; maybe TRBD2 (6 bases). CDR3 length: 14 amino acids. Germline V gives CDR1 DFQATT, CDR2 SNEGSKA (reference sequence). V was trimmed by 3 bases and J by 1 base, leaving 10 bases between them. DNA for the CDR3: TGCAGTGCTAGCGGGAGCATGGCCAAAAACATTCAGTACTTC. This encodes CSASGSMAKNIQYF.

The chain carries TRBV7-3 and TRBJ2-7; 7 bases align to TRBD2. CDR1 is SGHTA, CDR2 FQGTGA, per germline. This CDR3 comprises 17 residues. Trimming took 5 bases from V and 2 from J; bases not matched to a gene: 15. In nucleotides, the CDR3 is TGTGCCAGCAGCCCGCTACACGGGAGGAGTTGGCCCTACGAGCAGTACTTC. Protein sequence: CASSPLHGRSWPYEQYF.

This clonotype was seen only a few times. The chain is built from TRBV6-1 and TRBJ1-2; D is unclear. The V gene's germline CDR1 is MNHNS and CDR2 SASEGT. The CDR3 runs 12 residues. V gave up 4 bases and J gave up 2 bases, with 5 bases separating them. CDR3 sequence: CASSAENYGYTF. The CDR3 nucleotides read TGTGCCAGCAGTGCAGAGAACTATGGCTACACCTTC.